This TCR beta chain appears in the sequencing data of a study of blood T cells in healthy people across ages. Whole-study findings and limits: Possibly, changes in expanded clonotypes were confounded because donor CMV status was unknown.

A minimum of 6 micrograms of total RNA was extracted per sample. Together with a sample-barcoded 5' primer, a J-beta primer mix was included in a second PCR lasting about 7 to 11 cycles. MiXCR, run by TCRdb on the 5' RACE reads, gives a single entry per CDR3 protein. The sample gives approximately 1.5 million distinct CDR3 sequences, 35% to 45% of which show up once; approximately 4.1% is in the top ten. Trimming removed 6 bases from V and 3 bases from J, with 12 bases in between. This CDR3 has 14 amino acids. The germline V gene encodes CDR1 WSHSY and CDR2 SAAADI. This clonotype was observed many times. Its antigen remains unknown.

The sequenced sample was blood. The TCR was taken from a young woman in good health. The chain uses TRBV10-2 and TRBJ1-5; D gene ambiguous. This CDR3 reads CASSLGHNNQPQHF. DNA of the CDR3: TGCGCCAGCAGCTTAGGTCATAACAATCAGCCCCAGCATTTT.